Each of the 25 T cell receptor beta chains below was sequenced from the same sample in a study of memory CD8 T cells in hepatitis C reinfection. Measured with immunoSEQ multiplex PCR; TCRdb has only the in-frame clones, and not every one. The sample shows more than 45,000 clones, 89% of them seen only once. Time point denoted: pre-reinfection, 55 to 20 weeks before reinfection detection. The sorted cells went straight to TCR sequencing with no prior in vitro expansion. Sequences were obtained from naive CD8+ T cells sorted from blood. These receptors came from a man between 18 and 29 years old with hepatitis C virus infection.

The gene calls are TRBV19 and TRBJ1-1; TRBD1 is a possible D gene (5 bases). This CDR3 is 12 amino acids long. Per germline, CDR1 LNHDA and CDR2 SQIVND (reference sequence). Trimming took 3 bases from V and 5 from J, leaving 7 bases between them. As DNA, the CDR3 is TGTGCCAGTAGTATGGCAGGGACTGAAGCTTTCTTT. Translating gives CASSMAGTEAFF.

The chain employs TRBV27 and TRBJ1-5; D is possibly TRBD1 (5 bases). Looked up from germline, CDR1 is MNHEY and CDR2 is SMNVEV (reference sequence). V lost 4 bases to trimming and J lost 6 bases, with 13 bases between them. This CDR3 is built from 14 residues. CDR3 sequence (DNA): TGTGCCAGCAGTTATTCCGGGGGAGGTCAGCCCCAGCATTTT. It codes for CASSYSGGGQPQHF.

The rearrangement joins TRBV27 to TRBJ2-5; the D is unclear. The CDR3 has 12 residues. Between the trimmed V and J ends, which lost 4 bases and 5 bases, there was a span of 8 bases. Germline CDR1 is MNHEY and CDR2 is SMNVEV (reference sequence). The DNA of the CDR3 is TGTGCCAGCAGTTCCCCCGAGGAGACCCAGTACTTC. Residues: CASSSPEETQYF.

The genes are TRBV29-1 and TRBJ2-3; 14 bases fit TRBD2. J lost 2 bases, V lost 4 bases, and 5 bases had no gene match. Germline assignment: CDR1 SQVTM and CDR2 ANQGSEA. The CDR3 loop spans 16 amino acids. Written as DNA, the CDR3 is TGCAGCGTTGGGGGACTAGCGGGGGTCATCACAGATACGCAGTATTTT. Amino acids: CSVGGLAGVITDTQYF.

V and J are TRBV5-1 and TRBJ2-3; TRBD1 matches at 9 bases. V shed 1 base and J 2 bases; nucleotides not matched to a gene: 5. Germline V CDR1 and CDR2: SGHRS, YFSETQ. This CDR3 region has 16 residues. CDR3 region: CASSLLGQGLTDTQYF. CDR3 coding DNA: TGCGCCAGCAGCTTGTTGGGACAGGGACTCACAGATACGCAGTATTTT.

A few counts support this clone. The chain uses TRBV4-1 and TRBJ1-1; D perhaps matches TRBD1 (6 bases). Looked up from germline, CDR1 is MGHRA and CDR2 is YSYEKL. Trimming shortened V by 5 bases and J by 13 bases, and 17 bases separated the two germline ends. This CDR3 has 12 residues. The CDR3 nucleotides are TGCGCCAGCAGCAACTCGGGACAAAAGCTTTTCTTT. It is translated as CASSNSGQKLFF.

This clone is a singleton in its sample. The chain joins TRBV4-1 to TRBJ1-5, with D possibly matching TRBD1 (5 bases). This CDR3 spans 17 amino acids. Looked up from germline, CDR1 is MGHRA and CDR2 is YSYEKL. Trimming removed 0 bases from V and 3 bases from J, with 15 bases in between. CDR3 DNA sequence: TGCGCCAGCAGCCAAGATCCTGGGCAGGGATACAATCAGCCCCAGCATTTT. The encoded protein is CASSQDPGQGYNQPQHF.

V is TRBV9 and J is TRBJ2-7; possible D gene TRBD2, 5 bases. The V end lost 3 bases, the J end lost 3 bases, and 10 bases lay between the germline ends. CDR1 SGDLS and CDR2 YYNGEE come from the germline V gene. CDR3 length equals 13 residues. The CDR3, as DNA: TGTGCCAGCAGCGCTGGGGAGATCTACGAGCAGTACTTC. It specifies CASSAGEIYEQYF.

This clone showed up just a few times. The chain couples TRBV5-1 to TRBJ1-1; 8 nucleotides match TRBD1. This CDR3 has 14 amino acids. Trimming took 0 bases from V and 5 from J; bases not matched to a gene: 3. Germline V gene lookup returns CDR1 SGHRS and CDR2 YFSETQ. CDR3 in DNA: TGCGCCAGCAGCTTGGAGCAGGGGGCAACTGAAGCTTTCTTT. Translating gives CASSLEQGATEAFF.

The J gene is TRBJ1-2, the V gene TRBV6-1, with D possibly TRBD1 on 5 matching bases. With 4 bases removed from V and 8 bases from J, the gap between germline ends came to 14 bases. This CDR3 has 13 amino acids. CDR1 and CDR2 (germline): MNHNS, SASEGT. CDR3 nucleotides: TGTGCCAGCAGTGTGATGTCAGGGTACGGCTACACCTTC. Translating gives CASSVMSGYGYTF.

The V and J genes are TRBV11-2 and TRBJ2-6, with unresolved D. This CDR3 is 16 amino acids long. Per the germline V gene, CDR1 is SGHAT and CDR2 is FQNNGV. V lost 5 bases, J lost 3 bases, and 14 bases lay in between. The CDR3 reads CASSPPLLGGANVLTF. DNA of the CDR3: TGTGCCAGCAGCCCCCCTTTACTCGGTGGGGCCAACGTCCTGACTTTC.

The chain recombines TRBV19 with TRBJ2-1; tentative D call: TRBD1 (5 bases). The V gene lost 5 bases and the J gene lost 3 bases, with 5 bases spanning the gap. The length of the CDR3 is 12 residues. The germline V gene has CDR1 LNHDA and CDR2 SQIVND (reference sequence). In DNA, the CDR3 is TGTGCCAGTAGTGACAGCTACAATGAGCAGTTCTTC. As protein: CASSDSYNEQFF.

The V and J genes are TRBV21-1 and TRBJ1-3. TRBV21-1 is assigned pseudogene status. The CDR3 has 15 amino acids. The CDR3 sequence is CASSPRGEPGNTIYF. The CDR3 DNA reads as TGTGCCAGCAGCCCCCGGGGGGAACCTGGAAACACCATATATTTT.

The chain is built from TRBV4-1 and TRBJ1-4; D gene uncertain. Trimming took off 2 bases at V and 4 bases at J, with 2 bases between the two ends. Germline assignment: CDR1 MGHRA and CDR2 YSYEKL. This CDR3 is built from 12 residues. The DNA for the CDR3 is TGCGCCAGCAGCCAACTTAATGAAAAACTGTTTTTT. This translates into CASSQLNEKLFF.

The chain combines TRBV6-9 with TRBJ2-3; 7 bases fit TRBD1. V shed 2 bases, J shed 4 bases, and the junction held 9 bases outside the gene matches. The CDR3 consists of 16 residues. CDR1 MNHGY and CDR2 SVAAGI come from the germline V gene. The CDR3 spells CASSYRPDRRPDTQYF. The DNA for the CDR3 is TGTGCCAGCAGTTATAGACCGGACAGGCGACCAGATACGCAGTATTTT.

The chain recombines TRBV21-1 with TRBJ2-3; the DNA was not used to check the table's D call, TRBD1. TRBV21-1 is flagged as a pseudogene. This CDR3 is 18 amino acids long. The CDR3, as DNA: TGTGCCAGCAGCGATTTCTACAGGGAGCTCCTATTCACAGATACGCAGTATTTT. Translating it yields CASSDFYRELLFTDTQYF.

The V call is TRBV9, the J call TRBJ2-3, with 15 positions matching TRBD2. Germline V gene sequence: CDR1 SGDLS, CDR2 YYNGEE. The CDR3 totals 18 residues. Trimming at V came to 0 bases and at J to 4 bases, leaving 6 bases not matched to a gene. CDR3 sequence reads: CASSVEGTSGGPADTQYF. The DNA of the CDR3 is TGTGCCAGCAGCGTAGAGGGGACTAGCGGGGGGCCGGCAGATACGCAGTATTTT.

This clone was detected a few times. The chain links TRBV5-1 to TRBJ1-3; weak D call: TRBD1 (5 bases). From germline, CDR1 is SGHRS and CDR2 YFSETQ. V lost 2 bases, J lost 8 bases, and 14 bases lay in between. The CDR3 runs to 14 residues. CDR3 region: CASSFGASGDTIYF. As DNA, the CDR3 is TGCGCCAGCAGCTTCGGGGCCTCGGGAGACACCATATATTTT.

The rearrangement joins TRBV7-9 to TRBJ1-4; the match to TRBD1 covers 8 bases. Germline V lookup: CDR1 SEHNR, CDR2 FQNEAQ (reference sequence). The trim removed 4 bases at V and 4 bases at J, leaving 11 bases unmatched. This CDR3 region has 17 residues. As DNA, the CDR3 is TGTGCCAGCAGCTCTACGGAGACAGGGGCCAATAATGAAAAACTGTTTTTT. Its translation: CASSSTETGANNEKLFF.

This rearrangement joins TRBV7-9 to TRBJ2-6; no clear D gene. This CDR3 contains 12 residues. In germline, CDR1 is SEHNR, CDR2 FQNEAQ (reference sequence). Here the CDR3 reads CGVVSGANVLTF. The CDR3 DNA sequence: TGTGGCGTGGTTTCCGGGGCCAACGTCCTGACTTTC.

V is TRBV4-2 and J is TRBJ2-1; 8 nucleotides agree with TRBD2. CDR3 length: 16 amino acids. In germline, CDR1 is LGHNA, CDR2 YNFKEQ. V gave up 0 bases and J gave up 4 bases; unmatched junction bases: 5. CDR3 DNA sequence: TGTGCCAGCAGCCAAGAACTAGCGGACAGATACAATGAGCAGTTCTTC. Translation gives CASSQELADRYNEQFF.

The chain has TRBV4-1 and TRBJ1-1; D gene ambiguous. Germline-derived CDR1 and CDR2 are MGHRA and YSYEKL. The CDR3 length is 16 residues. V shed 0 bases and J shed 1 base, with 12 bases lying between them. CDR3 residues: CASSQDPGLRNTEAFF. DNA of the CDR3: TGCGCCAGCAGCCAAGATCCGGGATTAAGGAACACTGAAGCTTTCTTT.

The CDR3 coding sequence is TGTGCCACCAGCAGAGATGAGCCAGGGCTTAGTGGCTACACCTTC. Translation gives CATSRDEPGLSGYTF. The V call is TRBV15, the J call TRBJ1-2, with a tentative D call TRBD1 (5 bases). V was pared by 0 bases and J by 7 bases, with 15 bases between. The CDR3 runs 15 residues. Germline V gene sequence: CDR1 LNHNV, CDR2 YYDKDF (reference sequence).

This chain connects TRBV13 to TRBJ2-5, with TRBD1 matching over 10 bases. V dropped 5 bases and J dropped 4; count of bases not matched to a gene: 13. Germline values: CDR1 PRHDT, CDR2 FYEKMQ (reference sequence). This CDR3 has 17 amino acids. The CDR3 reads CASSNPGQGLLGETQYF. The CDR3 DNA sequence: TGTGCCAGCAGCAACCCGGGACAGGGGTTGTTAGGAGAGACCCAGTACTTC. The complete variable domain, with remaining parts taken from reference TRBV13 and TRBJ2-5, reads AAGVIQSPRHLIKEKRETATLKCYPIPRHDTVYWYQQGPGQDPQFLISFYEKMQSDKGSIPDRFSAQQFSDYHSELNMSSLELGDSALYFCASSNPGQGLLGETQYFGPGTRLLVL.

V is TRBV6-5 and J is TRBJ2-3; D is undetermined. The length of the CDR3 is 13 residues. The V and J ends lost 3 bases and 0 bases respectively, with 4 bases between them. Germline V gene sequence: CDR1 MNHEY, CDR2 SVGAGI. Here the CDR3 DNA reads TGTGCCAGCAGTTATAAAAGCACAGATACGCAGTATTTT. Amino acids: CASSYKSTDTQYF.